This is a list of T cell receptor beta chains from one sample in a study of T cells expressing NK-cell markers. TCRdb reprocessed the 5' RACE reads and stores each CDR3 protein as one record, lacking DNA. This repertoire includes over 200,000 distinct CDR3 sequences. Sequencing used blood T cells: a sorted CD56 or NKG2C T cell subset, CD4+ or CD8+ T cells, or bulk PBMC T cells (not recorded which). Every receptor here comes from a man in his late teens or twenties in good health. Both conserved end residues are part of each CDR3.

>TRBJ1-1|TRBV10-3
CAIGATGMNEAFF
>TRBJ1-5|TRBV18
CASSPQQGAKQPQHF
>TRBJ1-6|TRBV5-4
CASSAMRQGQDSPLHF
>TRBJ2-1|TRBV19
CASRALWGRRVTEQFF
>TRBJ1-2|TRBV20-1
CSAREGFNLRGNYGYTF
>TRBJ2-5|TRBV5-4
CASSQPGRQETQYF
>TRBJ2-1|TRBV24-1
CATSDPPLVDEQFF
>TRBJ1-2|TRBV4-3
CASSQDGSAMGYTF
>TRBJ1-2|TRBV6-5
CASSYSIGGSYGYTF
>TRBJ2-1|TRBV7-6
CASSPPLQRDLGNEQFF
>TRBJ2-4|TRBV5-1
CASSLAPGPQDIQYF
>TRBJ2-1|TRBV7-7
CASSPGQGPANEQFF
>TRBJ2-1|TRBV11-3
CASSLDTKNNEQFF
>TRBJ2-3|TRBV25-1
CASSVRQGARDTQYF
>TRBJ2-3|TRBV29-1
CSVGFREGWADTQYF
>TRBJ2-1|TRBV25-1
CASSVSSAGARNEQFF
>TRBJ1-1|TRBV18
CASSPLVAGGEAFF
>TRBJ1-4|TRBV20-1
CSARASGQGAANEKLFF
>TRBJ2-3|TRBV11-2
CASSTQPGSLDTQYF
>TRBJ2-3|TRBV12-3/TRBV12-4
CASSQGLAGEIDTQYF
>TRBJ1-2|TRBV6-5
CARYDKRPVSDGYTF
>TRBJ2-5|TRBV11-3
CASSPGLAETQYF
>TRBJ2-1|TRBV9
CASSVLQGTYNEQFF